A single sample is the source of the 9 T cell receptor beta chains below, sequenced in a study of blood T cells in healthy people across ages. For the second PCR, which ran for about 7 to 11 cycles, a sample-barcoded 5' primer and a J-beta primer mix were used. Each CDR3 protein is one row after TCRdb ran MiXCR on the 5' RACE reads. The sample shows some 640,000 distinct CDR3 sequences, approximately 49% of them seen only once. Sequencing was done on a sample of blood. These receptor sequences come from a woman aged 55-69 years in good health.

The rearrangement links TRBV3-1 to TRBJ2-4; 7 bases match TRBD1. The DNA matches TRBJ2-7 better at its end, which makes the J call doubtful. CDR1 is LGHDT and CDR2 is YNNKEL in the germline V gene (reference sequence). The CDR3 has 16 amino acids. The CDR3 loop is CASSHDPTGTHYEQYF. The CDR3 nucleotides are TGTGCCAGCAGCCACGACCCGACAGGGACACACTACGAGCAGTACTTC.

The chain combines TRBV29-1 with TRBJ2-5; the D is unclear. Trimming cost V 7 bases and J 4 bases, with 16 bases left between them. Germline CDR1 is SQVTM and CDR2 is ANQGSEA. The CDR3 contains 13 residues. For the CDR3, the DNA is TGCAGCGCCATTCTACACTCGTCAGAGACCCAGTACTTC. Protein: CSAILHSSETQYF.

The chain combines TRBV27 with TRBJ2-7; the D is unclear. V lost 10 bases and J 1 base, leaving 14 bases between the germline ends. CDR3 size: 13 residues. From germline, CDR1 is MNHEY and CDR2 SMNVEV (reference sequence). The CDR3 DNA is TGTGCCAACAGCTCCCCCAGATCCTACGAGCAGTACTTC. Its protein product is CANSSPRSYEQYF.

About this clonotype: One end of the junction fails to match germline, which may point to a read error. V and J are TRBV2 and TRBJ1-1; no definite D call. There are 14 residues in the CDR3. Per the germline V gene, CDR1 is SNHLY and CDR2 is FYNNEI. The CDR3 nucleotides read TGTGCCAGCAGTTCAGACTCCGGAGGCACTGGAGCTTTCTTT. Its protein product is CASSSDSGGTGAFF.

This rearrangement joins TRBV28 to TRBJ2-4, with 7 bases identical to TRBD1. The J call may be faulty, since TRBJ2-7 better matches the DNA end. Germline loops: CDR1 MDHEN, CDR2 SYDVKM. The CDR3 spans 14 residues. Here the CDR3 reads CASNSMTGYGEQYF. The CDR3 coding sequence is TGTGCCAGCAATTCCATGACAGGGTACGGCGAGCAGTACTTC.

Note on this clonotype: Its ends do not fully match the called genes, so a read error is possible. The chain carries TRBV25-1 and TRBJ2-2; D not certain. Germline V gives CDR1 MGHDK, CDR2 SYGVNS. The CDR3 has 14 amino acids. The CDR3 protein is CAGSPAAGTGELFF. The CDR3 coding sequence is TGTGCCGGCAGTCCCGCGGCAGGCACCGGGGAGCTGTTTTTT.

CDR3 DNA: TGCGCCAGCAGCCAGGAGCTACGAGCGGGAGCCTACGAGCAGTACTTC. Protein product: CASSQELRAGAYEQYF. The chain employs TRBV4-1 and TRBJ2-7; TRBD2 matches at 8 bases. The CDR3 covers 16 residues. V lost 3 bases to trimming and J lost 2 bases; unmatched junction nucleotides: 9. Germline V gives CDR1 MGHRA, CDR2 YSYEKL.

This sequence joins TRBV29-1 and TRBJ1-1, with D perhaps TRBD1 (5 bases). Germline V CDR1 and CDR2: SQVTM, ANQGSEA. The CDR3 loop spans 16 amino acids. V was cut by 7 bases and J by 1 base, with 22 bases left in between. CDR3 sequence (DNA): TGCAGCGCTTACACCCCGCGAGGGGTCAAGAACACTGAAGCTTTCTTT. This encodes CSAYTPRGVKNTEAFF.

Ten or more counts support this clonotype. The rearrangement uses TRBV9 and TRBJ2-7; 7 nucleotides line up with TRBD1. The germline V gene has CDR1 SGDLS and CDR2 YYNGEE. There are 16 residues in the CDR3. After removal of 4 bases from V and 2 bases from J, the junction contained 12 bases not matched to a gene. Written as DNA, the CDR3 is TGTGCCAGCAGCCCGAGCCCCGGGGACAGAGCCTACGAGCAGTACTTC. Protein sequence: CASSPSPGDRAYEQYF.